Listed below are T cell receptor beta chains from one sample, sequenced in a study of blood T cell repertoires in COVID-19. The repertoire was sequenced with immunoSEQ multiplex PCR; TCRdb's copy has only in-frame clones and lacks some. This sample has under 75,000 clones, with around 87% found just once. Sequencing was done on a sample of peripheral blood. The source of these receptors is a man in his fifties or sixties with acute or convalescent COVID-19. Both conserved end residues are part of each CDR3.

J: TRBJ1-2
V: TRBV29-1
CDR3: CSVGGGGYGYTF

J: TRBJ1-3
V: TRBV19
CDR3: CASSMDSSIFSGNTIYF

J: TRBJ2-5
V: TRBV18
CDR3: CASSLAGGQETQYF

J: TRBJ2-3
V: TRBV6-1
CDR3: CASSEGASGSATQYF

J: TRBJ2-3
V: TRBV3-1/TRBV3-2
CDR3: CASSQRNRADTQYF

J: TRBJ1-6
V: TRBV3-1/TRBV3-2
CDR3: CASSQRNPPLHF

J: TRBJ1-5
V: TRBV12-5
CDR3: CASGSLHEGTANSNQPQHF

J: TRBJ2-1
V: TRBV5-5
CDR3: CASSNTSSRSYNEQFF

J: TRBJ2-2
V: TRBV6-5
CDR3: CASSSRASTGELFF

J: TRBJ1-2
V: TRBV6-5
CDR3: CASSPDRGQHYGYTF

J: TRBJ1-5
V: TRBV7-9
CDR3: CASSRQNSNQPQHF

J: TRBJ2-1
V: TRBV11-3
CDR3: CASSLDWVAGAGSYNEQFF

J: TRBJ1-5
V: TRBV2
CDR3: CASSPTGTSGNQPQHF

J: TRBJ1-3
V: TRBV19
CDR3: CASKGGQGLSGNTIYF

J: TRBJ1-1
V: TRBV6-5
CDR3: CASRTGPHTEAFF

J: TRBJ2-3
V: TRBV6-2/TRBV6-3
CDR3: CASSSTTSDGTQYF

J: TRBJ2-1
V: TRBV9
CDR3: CASSSGLAGGGRNEQFF

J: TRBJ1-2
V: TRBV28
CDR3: CASSVSGGAGGYTF

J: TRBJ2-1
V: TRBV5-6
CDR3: CASSLVSGIGNEQFF

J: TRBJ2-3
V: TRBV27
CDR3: CASTDRGPDRDTQYF

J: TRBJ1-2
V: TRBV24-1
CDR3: CATSARQGSYGYTF

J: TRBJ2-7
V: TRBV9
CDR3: CASSVGSGVPYEQYF

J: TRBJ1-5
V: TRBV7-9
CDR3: CASSTSGSNQPQHF

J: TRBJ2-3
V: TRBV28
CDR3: CASSAAGDGTQYF

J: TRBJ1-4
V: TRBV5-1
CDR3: CASSWGEGEKLFF

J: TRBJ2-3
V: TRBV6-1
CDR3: CASSEASPGLGTDTQYF

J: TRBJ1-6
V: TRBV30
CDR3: CAWAAGDNSPLHF

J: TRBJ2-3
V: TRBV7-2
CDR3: CASRARRFGADTQYF

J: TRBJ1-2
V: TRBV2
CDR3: CASSVETGNGYTF

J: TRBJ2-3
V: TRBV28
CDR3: CASSSPGDRGTDTQYF

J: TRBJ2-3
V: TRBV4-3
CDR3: CASSQVAGDTQYF

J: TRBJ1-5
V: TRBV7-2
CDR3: CASSFGLGQGNQPQHF

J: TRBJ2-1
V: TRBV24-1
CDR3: CATSDPAGGVMYEQFF

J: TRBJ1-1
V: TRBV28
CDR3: CASRGQGSNTEAFF

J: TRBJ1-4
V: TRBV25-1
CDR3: CASSEYGAGTGEKLFF

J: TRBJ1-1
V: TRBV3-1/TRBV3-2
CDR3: CASSQEWRGTEAFF

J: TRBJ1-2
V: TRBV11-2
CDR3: CASSLAFPEDYGYTF

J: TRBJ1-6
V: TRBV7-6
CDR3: CASSETGSYNSPLHF

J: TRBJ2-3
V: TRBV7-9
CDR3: CASSLVERGPDTQYF

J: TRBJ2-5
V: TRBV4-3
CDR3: CASSQDARLAGAVETQYF

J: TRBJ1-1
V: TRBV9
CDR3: CASSVEPGSTEAFF

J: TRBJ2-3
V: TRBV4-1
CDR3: CASSSRSGTSTDTQYF

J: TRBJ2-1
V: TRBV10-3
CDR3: CAISERTSGLPSSYNEQFF

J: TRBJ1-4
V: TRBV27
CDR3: CASARDRGIRANEKLFF

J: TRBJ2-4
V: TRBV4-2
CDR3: CASSQESPTTSGENIQYF

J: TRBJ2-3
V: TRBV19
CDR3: CASSNYGTDTQYF